This T cell receptor (beta chain) was identified during a study of early T cells in non-severe SARS-CoV-2 infection. Across the study: Chains were unpaired, as sequencing was done on bulk RNA from unsorted whole blood.

Study-wide findings and caveats: Comparison of clonotypes with VDJdb favored anti-spike CD8 responses while missing private and CD4 specificities.

Researchers tagged individual cDNA molecules with unique molecular identifiers. TCRdb independently ran MiXCR on the 5' RACE reads; one entry per CDR3 protein. The table records around 70,000 distinct CDR3 sequences, more than 9% of them present only once. As for this clonotype: Its antigen is currently unknown.

Germline CDR1 and CDR2: LGHNA and YNFKEQ. Trimming removed 3 bases from V and 8 bases from J, with 13 bases in between. The CDR3 loop spans 14 amino acids. The chain combines TRBV4-2 with TRBJ1-4, with a weak D call TRBD1 (6 bases). Sequenced material: whole blood. This TCR came from an adult who was a healthcare worker with PCR-confirmed SARS-CoV-2 infection or an uninfected control (not recorded which). The CDR3 DNA sequence: TGTGCCAGCAGCCACGGACAGAGGCCCGAAAAACTGTTTTTT. Translating gives CASSHGQRPEKLFF.